The entry that follows covers one T cell receptor (beta chain) sequence. Profiling relied on immunoSEQ multiplex PCR, and the TCRdb table lists in-frame clones only, not all of them. This sample has some 360,000 clones, with more than 70% found just once. Seattle enrolled patients during active infection and tracked them longitudinally. The CDR3 is made up of 13 amino acids. The V and J ends lost 4 bases and 5 bases respectively, with 8 bases between them. Germline-derived CDR1 and CDR2 are MNHEY and SVGAGI. These data originate in a study of blood T cell repertoires in COVID-19. Across the whole study: Italy, Spain and the United States were the sources of the convalescent and acute COVID-19 samples.

The sample was peripheral blood. The genes are TRBV6-5 and TRBJ2-2; D uncertain. This receptor was taken from a woman aged 55-70 years with COVID-19, enrolled during active disease. CDR3 sequence (DNA): TGTGCCAGCAGTTGGCAGGCTACCGGGGAGCTGTTTTTT. Translation: CASSWQATGELFF.